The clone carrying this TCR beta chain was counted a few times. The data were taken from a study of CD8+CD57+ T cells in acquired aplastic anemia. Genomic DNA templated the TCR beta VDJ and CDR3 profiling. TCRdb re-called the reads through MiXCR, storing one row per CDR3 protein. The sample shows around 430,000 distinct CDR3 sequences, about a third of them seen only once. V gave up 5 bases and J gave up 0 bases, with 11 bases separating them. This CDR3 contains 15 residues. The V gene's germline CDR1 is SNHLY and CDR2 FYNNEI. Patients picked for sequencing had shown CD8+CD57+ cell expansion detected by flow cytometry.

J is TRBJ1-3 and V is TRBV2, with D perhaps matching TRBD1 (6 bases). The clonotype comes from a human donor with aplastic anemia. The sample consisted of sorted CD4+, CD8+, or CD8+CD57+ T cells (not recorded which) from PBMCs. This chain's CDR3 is CASSLGHHSGNTIYF. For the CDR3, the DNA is TGTGCCAGCAGTCTGGGACACCACTCTGGAAACACCATATATTTT.